The subject of this entry is one TCR beta chain. The data belong to a study of T cell changes during pregnancy in multiple sclerosis. The method was immunoSEQ multiplex PCR; TCRdb's version includes in-frame clones alone and lacks a portion of them. The data contain 35,000 to 55,000 clones, around 89% of them seen just once; the ten biggest clones take up 5.5% to 6%. With 8 bases removed from V and 6 bases from J, the gap between germline ends came to 20 bases. Germline lookup yields CDR1 LNHNV and CDR2 YYDKDF (reference sequence). This CDR3 is 15 amino acids long. This material consisted of CD8+ T cells from peripheral blood mononuclear cells, taken after pregnancy. The chain joins TRBV15 to TRBJ2-4, with D perhaps TRBD1 (6 bases). This receptor was identified in a female donor in good health, enrolled as a control in a pregnancy study. CDR3 in amino acids: CATSQGMLSGNIQYF. CDR3 in DNA: TGTGCCACCTCACAGGGAATGTTGTCAGGAAACATTCAGTACTTC. The full variable domain, rest sourced from reference TRBV15 and TRBJ2-4, is DAMVIQNPRYQVTQFGKPVTLSCSQTLNHNVMYWYQQKSSQAPKLLFHYYDKDFNNEADTPDNFQSRRPNTSFCFLDIRSPGLGDTAMYLCATSQGMLSGNIQYFGAGTRLSVL.